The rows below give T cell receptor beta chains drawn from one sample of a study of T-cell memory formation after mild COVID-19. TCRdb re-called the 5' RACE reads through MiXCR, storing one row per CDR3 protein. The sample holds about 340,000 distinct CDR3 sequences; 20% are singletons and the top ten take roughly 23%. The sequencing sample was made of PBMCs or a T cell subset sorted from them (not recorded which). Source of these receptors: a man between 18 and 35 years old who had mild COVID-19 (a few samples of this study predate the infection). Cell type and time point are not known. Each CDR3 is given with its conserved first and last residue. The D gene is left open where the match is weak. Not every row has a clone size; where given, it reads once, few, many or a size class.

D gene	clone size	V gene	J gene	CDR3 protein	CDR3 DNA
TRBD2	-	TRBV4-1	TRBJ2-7	CASSHLTSGYEQYF	TGCGCCAGCAGCCACCTGACTAGCGGTTACGAGCAGTACTTC
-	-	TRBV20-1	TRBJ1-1	CSARDAGRAEAFF	TGCAGTGCTAGAGACGCAGGGAGGGCTGAAGCTTTCTTT
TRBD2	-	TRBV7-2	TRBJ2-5	CASSLFGGALQTQYF	TGTGCCAGCAGCCTATTCGGGGGGGCCCTTCAGACCCAGTACTTC
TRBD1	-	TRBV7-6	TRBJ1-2	CASSPGGGLGGYTF	TGTGCCAGCAGCCCAGGGGGAGGGCTGGGTGGCTACACCTTC
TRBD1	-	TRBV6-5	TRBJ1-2	CASSRDRGYYGYTF	TGTGCCAGCAGCCGGGACAGGGGATACTATGGCTACACCTTC
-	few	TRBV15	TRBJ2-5	CATSGARSHIETQYF	TGTGCCACCAGCGGTGCCAGGTCGCACATCGAGACCCAGTACTTC
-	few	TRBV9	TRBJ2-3	CASSVGTVETDTQYF	TGTGCCAGCAGCGTCGGGACCGTAGAGACAGATACGCAGTATTTT
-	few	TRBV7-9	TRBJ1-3	CASSLPPGVSGNTIYF	TGTGCCAGCAGCTTACCCCCAGGGGTGTCAGGAAACACCATATATTTT
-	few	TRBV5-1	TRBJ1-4	CASSSSGPLGEKLFF	TGCGCCAGCAGCTCTTCCGGGCCCCTGGGGGAAAAACTGTTTTTT
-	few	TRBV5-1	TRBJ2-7	CASSLGSGSYEQYF	TGCGCCAGCAGCTTGGGGTCGGGGTCCTACGAGCAGTACTTC
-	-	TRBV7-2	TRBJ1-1	CASSLVGISNTEAFF	TGTGCCAGCAGCTTAGTGGGGATTTCGAACACTGAAGCTTTCTTT
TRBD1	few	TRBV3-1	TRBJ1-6	CASSQRGQGSPYNSPLHF	TGTGCCAGCAGCCAAAGAGGACAGGGGTCCCCCTATAATTCACCCCTCCACTTT
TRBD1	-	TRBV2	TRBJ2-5	CASSVGQGVRSETQYF	TGTGCCAGCAGTGTTGGGCAGGGGGTAAGGTCCGAGACCCAGTACTTC
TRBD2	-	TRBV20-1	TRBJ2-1	CSATSGKYNEQFF	TGCAGTGCTACTAGCGGTAAATACAATGAGCAGTTCTTC
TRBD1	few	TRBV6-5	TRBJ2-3	CASRRTGITDTQYF	TGTGCCAGCAGAAGGACAGGGATAACCGATACGCAGTATTTT
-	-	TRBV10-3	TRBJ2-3	CAISNPQGADTQYF	TGTGCCATCAGTAACCCCCAGGGCGCAGATACGCAGTATTTT
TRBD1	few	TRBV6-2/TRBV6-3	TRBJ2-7	CASSYRDRAYEQYF	TGTGCCAGCAGTTACCGGGACAGGGCCTACGAGCAGTACTTC
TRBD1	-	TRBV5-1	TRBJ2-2	CASSGQGSTGELFF	TGCGCCAGCAGCGGACAGGGTTCGACCGGGGAGCTGTTTTTT
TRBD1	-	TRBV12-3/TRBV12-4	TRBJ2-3	CASSFETGWDTQYF	TGTGCCAGCAGTTTTGAGACAGGGTGGGATACGCAGTATTTT
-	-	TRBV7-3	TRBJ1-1	CASSLLPGPTEAFF	TGTGCCAGCAGCTTACTTCCAGGGCCCACTGAAGCTTTCTTT